The sequence of this T cell receptor beta chain was determined in a study of response to subunit inactivated influenza vaccine. Using its own MiXCR run on the RT-PCR reads, TCRdb lists one record per CDR3 protein. This repertoire shows 530,000 or so distinct CDR3 sequences, approximately 24% found once; its top ten account for under 2.5%. The CDR3 is 14 residues long. V was shortened by 0 bases and J by 6 bases, with 10 bases between the two germline ends. From germline, CDR1 is SGHRS and CDR2 YFSETQ. This clonotype appeared a few times. This specimen consisted of CD4+ T cells sorted from PBMCs, obtained 4 to 6 days after vaccination. This TCR was recovered from a man aged 50 or older who received an inactivated influenza vaccine. This chain connects TRBV5-1 to TRBJ2-1; perhaps TRBD1 as D (6 bases). The CDR3 here is CASSLVAGANEQFF. CDR3 nucleotides: TGCGCCAGCAGCTTGGTAGCAGGGGCCAATGAGCAGTTCTTC.